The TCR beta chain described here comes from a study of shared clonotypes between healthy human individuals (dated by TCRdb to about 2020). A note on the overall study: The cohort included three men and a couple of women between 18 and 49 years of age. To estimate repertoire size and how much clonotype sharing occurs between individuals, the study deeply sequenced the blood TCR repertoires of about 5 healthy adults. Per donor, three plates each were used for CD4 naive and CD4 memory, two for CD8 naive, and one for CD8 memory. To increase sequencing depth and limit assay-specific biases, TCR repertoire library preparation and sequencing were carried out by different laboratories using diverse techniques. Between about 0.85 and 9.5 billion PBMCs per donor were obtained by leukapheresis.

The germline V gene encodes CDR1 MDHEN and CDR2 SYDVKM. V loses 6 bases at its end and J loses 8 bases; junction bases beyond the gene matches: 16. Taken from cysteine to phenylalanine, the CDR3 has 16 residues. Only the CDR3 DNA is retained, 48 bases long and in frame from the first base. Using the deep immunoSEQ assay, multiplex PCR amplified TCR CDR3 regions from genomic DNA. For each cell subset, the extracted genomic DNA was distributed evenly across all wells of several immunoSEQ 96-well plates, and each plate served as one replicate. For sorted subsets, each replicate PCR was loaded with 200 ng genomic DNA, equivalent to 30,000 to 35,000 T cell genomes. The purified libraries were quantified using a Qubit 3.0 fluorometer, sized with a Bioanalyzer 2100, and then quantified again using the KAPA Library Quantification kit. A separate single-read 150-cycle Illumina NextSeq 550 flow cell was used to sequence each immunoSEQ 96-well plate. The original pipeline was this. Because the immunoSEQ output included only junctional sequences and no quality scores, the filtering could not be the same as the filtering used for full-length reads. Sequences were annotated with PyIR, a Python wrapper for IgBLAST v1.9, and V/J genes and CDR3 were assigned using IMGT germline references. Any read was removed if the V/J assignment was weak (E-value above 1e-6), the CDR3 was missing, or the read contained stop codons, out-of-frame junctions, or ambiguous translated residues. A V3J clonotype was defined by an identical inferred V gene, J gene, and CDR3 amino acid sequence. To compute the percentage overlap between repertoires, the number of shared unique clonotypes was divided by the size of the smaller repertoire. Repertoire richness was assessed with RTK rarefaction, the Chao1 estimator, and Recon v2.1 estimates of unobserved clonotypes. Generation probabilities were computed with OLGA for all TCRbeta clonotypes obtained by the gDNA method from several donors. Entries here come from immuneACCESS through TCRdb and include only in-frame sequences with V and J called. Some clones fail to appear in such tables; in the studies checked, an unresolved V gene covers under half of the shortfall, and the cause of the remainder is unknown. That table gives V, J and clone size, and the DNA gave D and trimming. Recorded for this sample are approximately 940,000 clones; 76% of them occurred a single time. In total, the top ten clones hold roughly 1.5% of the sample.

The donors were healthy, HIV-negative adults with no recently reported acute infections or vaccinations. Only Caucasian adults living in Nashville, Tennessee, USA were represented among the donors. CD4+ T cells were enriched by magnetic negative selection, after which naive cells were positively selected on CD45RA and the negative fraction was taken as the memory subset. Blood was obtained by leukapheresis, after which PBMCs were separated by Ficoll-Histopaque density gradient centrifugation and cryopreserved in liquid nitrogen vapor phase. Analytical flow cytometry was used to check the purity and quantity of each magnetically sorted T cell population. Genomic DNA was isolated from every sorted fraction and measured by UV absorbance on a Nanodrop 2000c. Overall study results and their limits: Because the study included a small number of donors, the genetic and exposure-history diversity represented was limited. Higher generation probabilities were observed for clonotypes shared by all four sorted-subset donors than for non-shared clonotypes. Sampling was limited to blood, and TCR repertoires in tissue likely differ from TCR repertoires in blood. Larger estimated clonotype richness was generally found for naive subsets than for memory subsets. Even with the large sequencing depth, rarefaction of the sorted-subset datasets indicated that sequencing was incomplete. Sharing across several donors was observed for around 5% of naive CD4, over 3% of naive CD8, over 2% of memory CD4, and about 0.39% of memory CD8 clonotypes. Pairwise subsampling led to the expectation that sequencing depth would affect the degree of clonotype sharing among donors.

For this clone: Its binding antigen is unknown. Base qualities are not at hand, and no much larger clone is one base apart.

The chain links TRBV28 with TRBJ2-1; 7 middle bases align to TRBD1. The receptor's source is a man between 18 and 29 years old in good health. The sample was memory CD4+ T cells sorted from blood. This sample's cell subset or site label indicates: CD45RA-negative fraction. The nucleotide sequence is TGTGCCAGCAGGCATATACCAGGGGGACCGAGTGATGAGCAGTTCTTC. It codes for CASRHIPGGPSDEQFF.